This entry concerns a single T cell receptor beta chain. Its antigen is unidentified. This entry comes from a study of T cell responses to AZD1222 COVID-19 vaccine. Study-level points and caveats: Just a handful of AZD1222 recipients tested seropositive at baseline. The study found Spike-specific TCR breadth and depth rose after two AZD1222 doses. Vaccine-associated CD4 TCRs ranged over spike, dominating at 160-218 and 743-854.

The V gene lost 5 bases and the J gene lost 4 bases, with 14 bases spanning the gap. In germline, CDR1 is SQVTM, CDR2 ANQGSEA. This CDR3 is 13 amino acids long. The protocol was immunoSEQ multiplex PCR, while the TCRdb copy is restricted to in-frame clones and leaves out a portion. The repertoire holds about 200,000 clones, with 80% to 95% as singletons. This TCR was sampled from an adult who received the AZD1222 COVID-19 vaccine. The sequencing used peripheral blood, collected 28 days after the second AZD1222 dose. The chain joins TRBV29-1 to TRBJ1-1, with D unclear. The CDR3 nucleotides are TGCAGCGTTATCGTGCGGGCATCCACTGAAGCTTTCTTT. Translation: CSVIVRASTEAFF.